This T cell receptor beta chain was sequenced in a study of shared clonotypes between healthy human individuals. The CDR3 runs 11 residues. Per the germline V gene, CDR1 is MNHEY and CDR2 is SMNVEV (reference sequence). The V end lost 4 bases, the J end lost 5 bases, and 5 bases lay between the germline ends. Generated by immunoSEQ multiplex PCR, the TCRdb table keeps only in-frame clones and is missing some. The sample includes about 2.1 million clones, 80% to 95% of them seen just once. A note on this clone: Additional DNA sequences in this sample encode the identical CDR3.

Selected positively for CCR7 and CD45RO-negative, naive CD8 cells excluded terminally differentiated effector memory CD45RA+ cells. Sequences were obtained from naive CD8+ T cells from PBMCs. The clonotype originates from a man aged 18-30 years in good health. Some clones in this sample may be carry-over from other donors' samples. The V gene is TRBV27, the J gene TRBJ2-5; D call uncertain. CDR3 loop: CASSYGETQYF. Here the CDR3 DNA reads TGTGCCAGCAGTTACGGGGAGACCCAGTACTTC.